This passage covers 5 T cell receptor beta chains from one sample sequenced in a study of post-analysis software for immune sequencing data. Study-wide findings and caveats: Relative to controls, patients had five TRBV segments at higher frequency, with TRBV5-6, TRBV5-1 and TRBV20-1 among these.

Unique molecular identifiers had been added to the TCR beta cDNA libraries. TCRdb re-derived calls from the PCR reads in MiXCR, one entry per CDR3 protein. The sample shows about 430,000 distinct CDR3 sequences, 39% of them seen only once. For these TCRs, the target antigens are not known. Material for sequencing was blood. Source of these receptors: a girl aged 2 to 10 with multiple sclerosis.

The chain couples TRBV20-1 to TRBJ1-2; unclear D gene. This CDR3 comprises 11 residues. Germline V gene data show CDR1 as DFQATT and CDR2 as SNEGSKA (reference sequence). V was trimmed by 8 bases and J by 5 bases, leaving 12 bases between them. DNA for the CDR3: TGCAGTCCCCATGGTTCGTATGGCTACACCTTC. It is translated as CSPHGSYGYTF.

The chain combines TRBV6-2 or TRBV6-3 with TRBJ1-5; D is unresolved. There are 16 residues in the CDR3. The germline CDR1 and CDR2 sequences are MNHEY and SVGEGT. The germline V and J ends were trimmed by 0 bases and 4 bases, with 13 bases remaining between them. Here the CDR3 reads CASSYSATHANQPQHF. CDR3 sequence (DNA): TGTGCCAGCAGTTACTCGGCAACCCATGCAAATCAGCCCCAGCATTTT.

In its sample, this clonotype was seen a few times. Written as DNA, the CDR3 is TGTGCCATCAGTACAGGGGGGTCCTACAATGAGCAGTTCTTC. Encoded protein: CAISTGGSYNEQFF. The rearrangement links TRBV10-3 to TRBJ2-1; 8 bases align to TRBD1. Germline V CDR1 and CDR2: ENHRY, SYGVKD. The CDR3 extends over 14 amino acids. Trimming at V came to 5 bases and at J to 1 base, leaving 1 base not matched to a gene.

J is TRBJ1-6 and V is TRBV20-1, with D hard to call. The CDR3 has 14 residues. Trimming stripped 1 base from V and 11 bases from J, with 15 bases between. CDR1 and CDR2 from the germline V gene are DFQATT and SNEGSKA (reference sequence). The CDR3 region is CSARVTVLSTPLHF. The CDR3, as DNA: TGCAGTGCTAGAGTTACAGTTCTCTCTACACCCCTCCACTTT.

The V gene is TRBV5-1, the J gene TRBJ1-1; no firm D call. V was cut by 5 bases and J by 5 bases, with 13 bases left in between. Germline V lookup: CDR1 SGHRS, CDR2 YFSETQ. The CDR3 is 13 amino acids. The CDR3 bases are TGCGCCAGCAGAGAGTGGTTGGGGACTGAAGCTTTCTTT. Translating gives CASREWLGTEAFF.